This is a list of T cell receptor beta chains from one sample in a study of cytomegalovirus exposure and HLA in healthy donors. Using immunoSEQ multiplex PCR, the repertoire was profiled, and TCRdb retains in-frame clones only, with some absent. Of about 76,000 clones in the sample, roughly 80% were seen once. Sequences were obtained from PBMCs. These receptors all stem from a woman between 25 and 40 years old in good health and CMV-seronegative. CDR3s include the opening cysteine and the closing phenylalanine or tryptophan. A D gene is named only where the DNA matches it firmly. Expanded clones are given a class, and other clones once, few, many or no size at all.

d_gene | len | abundance | j_gene | v_gene | CDR3aa | CDR3nt
TRBD1 | 16 | once | TRBJ2-5 | TRBV14 | CASSQATGTGARTQYF | TGTGCCAGCAGCCAAGCAACCGGGACAGGGGCAAGGACCCAGTACTTC
TRBD2 | 13 | few | TRBJ2-1 | TRBV27 | CASSLSWREWEFF | TGTGCCAGCAGTTTATCCTGGCGGGAGTGGGAGTTCTTC
TRBD1 | 12 | NA | TRBJ1-2 | TRBV9 | CASEGADYGYTF | TGTGCCAGTGAGGGGGCTGACTATGGCTACACCTTC
TRBD2 | 17 | NA | TRBJ2-3 | TRBV7-2 | CASSLVFSGGGTDTQYF | TGTGCCAGCAGCTTAGTTTTTAGCGGGGGGGGCACAGATACGCAGTATTTT
NA | 13 | NA | TRBJ2-5 | TRBV4-1 | CASSLPGGETQYF | TGCGCCAGCAGCCTCCCCGGGGGAGAGACCCAGTACTTC
TRBD2 | 18 | NA | TRBJ2-1 | TRBV7-9 | CASSSIRGRLAGYNEQFF | TGTGCCAGCAGCTCGATACGGGGTCGACTAGCGGGATACAATGAGCAGTTCTTC
NA | 20 | NA | TRBJ2-7 | TRBV9 | CASSVVVVVGPLAEPYEQYF | TGTGCCAGCAGCGTAGTTGTGGTGGTTGGTCCCCTCGCGGAGCCCTACGAGCAGTACTTC
NA | 15 | NA | TRBJ2-1 | TRBV11-2 | CASSLAGPGVIEQFF | TGTGCCAGCAGCTTAGCTGGACCGGGAGTGATTGAGCAGTTCTTC
TRBD1 | 17 | few | TRBJ2-1 | TRBV28 | CASSLSVAWTGPHEQFF | TGTGCCAGCAGTTTATCGGTGGCTTGGACAGGGCCCCATGAGCAGTTCTTC
NA | 13 | NA | TRBJ2-7 | TRBV18 | CASSPPGAGQQYF | TGTGCCAGCTCACCACCAGGAGCAGGGCAGCAGTACTTC
NA | 12 | NA | TRBJ2-2 | TRBV29-1 | CSGYRDTGELFF | TGCAGCGGATACAGAGACACCGGGGAGCTGTTTTTT
TRBD1 | 15 | few | TRBJ2-7 | TRBV29-1 | CSVVLAGTATYEQYF | TGCAGCGTTGTTCTAGCCGGGACAGCTACCTACGAGCAGTACTTC
TRBD1 | 15 | NA | TRBJ1-2 | TRBV9 | CASSLRQGNDYGYTF | TGTGCCAGCAGCCTCCGACAGGGTAATGACTATGGCTACACCTTC